The T cell receptor beta chain described here comes from a study of shared clonotypes between healthy human individuals. Naive CD8 isolation took CD45RO-negative cells positively selected for CCR7 and excluded terminally differentiated effector memory CD45RA+ cells. Germline V lookup: CDR1 MDHEN, CDR2 SYDVKM. This CDR3 has 23 residues. V was pared by 4 bases and J by 2 bases, with 24 bases of the junction left unmatched. Generated by immunoSEQ multiplex PCR, the TCRdb table keeps only in-frame clones and is missing some. The sample records about 580,000 clones, roughly 98% being singletons. This rearrangement joins TRBV28 to TRBJ2-1; TRBD2 matches 12 bases. Sequencing was done on a sample of naive CD8+ T cells sorted from blood. This receptor was obtained from a man between 25 and 39 years old in good health. Written as DNA, the CDR3 is TGTGCCAGCAGTTCCTCCGGGACAGTTTACTTGACTAGCGGGAGCTTAGCCTACAATGAGCAGTTCTTC. Protein sequence: CASSSSGTVYLTSGSLAYNEQFF.